A selection of T cell receptor beta chains follows, all from one sample in a study of cytomegalovirus exposure and HLA in healthy donors. Profiling relied on immunoSEQ multiplex PCR, and the TCRdb table lists in-frame clones only, not all of them. The sample lists about 73,000 clones; about 95% were seen once. Sequenced material: PBMCs. Receptor source: a man between 18 and 29 years old in good health and CMV-seronegative. Each CDR3 is given with its conserved first and last residue. D genes are given only for firm matches. Rows give clone size only sometimes, using once, few, many, or a class for an expanded clone.

D	V	size	J	CDR3	DNA
TRBD2	TRBV4-3	.	TRBJ2-2	CASSSGTSGGDRGELFF	TGCGCCAGCAGCTCCGGGACTAGCGGGGGGGATCGCGGGGAGCTGTTTTTT
TRBD1	TRBV4-2	.	TRBJ2-1	CASSQTGTGFNEQFF	TGTGCCAGCAGCCAAACCGGGACAGGGTTCAATGAGCAGTTCTTC
.	TRBV11-2	.	TRBJ1-5	CASSPFGGQNQPQHF	TGTGCCAGCAGCCCCTTTGGGGGACAAAATCAGCCCCAGCATTTT
.	TRBV6-5	once	TRBJ1-1	CASRQMANTEAFF	TGTGCCAGCAGACAGATGGCGAACACTGAAGCTTTCTTT
TRBD1	TRBV28	.	TRBJ1-4	CASKLWADREKLFF	TGTGCCAGCAAACTATGGGCGGACAGGGAAAAACTGTTTTTT
TRBD2	TRBV5-1	.	TRBJ2-3	CASSGTSGGNTDTQYF	TGCGCCAGCAGCGGGACTAGCGGGGGGAACACAGATACGCAGTATTTT
TRBD1	TRBV9	.	TRBJ2-3	CASSAPGGADTQYF	TGTGCCAGCAGCGCCCCAGGGGGCGCAGATACGCAGTATTTT
.	TRBV7-8	.	TRBJ2-5	CASSLRVQASLETQYF	TGTGCCAGCAGCCTACGGGTACAGGCTAGTCTGGAGACCCAGTACTTC
TRBD1	TRBV5-1	once	TRBJ1-3	CASSLGWGQGPNTIYF	TGCGCCAGCAGCTTGGGTTGGGGACAGGGTCCAAACACCATATATTTT
.	TRBV19	.	TRBJ1-3	CASSNYISGNTIYF	TGTGCCAGTAGTAACTACATCTCTGGAAACACCATATATTTT
TRBD1	TRBV30	.	TRBJ1-5	CAWSARQGDQPQHF	TGTGCCTGGAGTGCCCGACAGGGTGATCAGCCCCAGCATTTT
TRBD1	TRBV4-3	.	TRBJ2-2	CASSLSDRVETGELFF	TGCGCCAGCAGCCTCAGCGACAGGGTCGAGACCGGGGAGCTGTTTTTT
TRBD2	TRBV27	.	TRBJ2-1	CASSLRLAGAPPNEQFF	TGTGCCAGCAGTTTGCGACTAGCGGGGGCCCCTCCCAATGAGCAGTTCTTC
.	TRBV5-8	.	TRBJ2-7	CASSSRTRSSYEQYF	TGTGCCAGCAGCTCCAGGACAAGAAGCTCCTACGAGCAGTACTTC
.	TRBV6-7	.	TRBJ2-3	CATDLQGRTDTQYF	TGTGCCACCGACCTACAGGGACGGACAGATACGCAGTATTTT
.	TRBV5-8	.	TRBJ1-2	CASSLAGQDYGYTF	TGTGCCAGCAGCTTGGCGGGACAAGACTATGGCTACACCTTC
TRBD2	TRBV27	.	TRBJ2-1	CASSLLAGGSYNEQFF	TGTGCCAGCAGCCTTTTAGCGGGGGGCTCCTACAATGAGCAGTTCTTC
.	TRBV27	.	TRBJ1-2	CASSLERGYGYTF	TGTGCCAGCAGTTTAGAAAGGGGCTATGGCTACACCTTC
TRBD1	TRBV4-3	.	TRBJ1-2	CASSQAGTAYGYTF	TGCGCCAGCAGCCAAGCCGGGACAGCATATGGCTACACCTTC
.	TRBV27	.	TRBJ1-1	CASSFGGLSEAFF	TGTGCCAGCAGTTTCGGGGGATTGTCTGAAGCTTTCTTT